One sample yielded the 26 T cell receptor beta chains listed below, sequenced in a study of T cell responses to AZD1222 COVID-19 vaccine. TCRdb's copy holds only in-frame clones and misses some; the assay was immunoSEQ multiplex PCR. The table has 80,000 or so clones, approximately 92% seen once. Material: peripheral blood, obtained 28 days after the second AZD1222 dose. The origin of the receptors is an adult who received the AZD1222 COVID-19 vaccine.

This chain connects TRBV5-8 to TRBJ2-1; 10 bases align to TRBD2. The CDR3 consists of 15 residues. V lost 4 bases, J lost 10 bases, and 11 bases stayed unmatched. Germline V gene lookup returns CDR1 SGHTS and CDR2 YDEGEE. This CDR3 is CASSHGLAEVMEQFF. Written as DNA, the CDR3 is TGTGCCAGCAGCCACGGACTAGCGGAGGTCATGGAGCAGTTCTTC.

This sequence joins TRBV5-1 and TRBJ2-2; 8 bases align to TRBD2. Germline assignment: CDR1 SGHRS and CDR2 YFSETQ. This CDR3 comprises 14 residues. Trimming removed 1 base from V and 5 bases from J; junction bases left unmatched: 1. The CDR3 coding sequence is TGCGCCAGCAGCTTGACTAGCGGAACCGGGGAGCTGTTTTTT. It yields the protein CASSLTSGTGELFF. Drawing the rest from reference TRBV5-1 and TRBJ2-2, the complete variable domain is KAGVTQTPRYLIKTRGQQVTLSCSPISGHRSVSWYQQTPGQGLQFLFEYFSETQRNKGNFPGRFSGRQFSNSRSEMNVSTLELGDSALYLCASSLTSGTGELFFGEGSRLTVL.

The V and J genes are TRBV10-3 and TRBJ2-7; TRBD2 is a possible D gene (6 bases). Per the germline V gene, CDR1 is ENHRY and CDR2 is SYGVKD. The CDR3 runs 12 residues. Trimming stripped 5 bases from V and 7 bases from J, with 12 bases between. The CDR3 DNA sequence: TGTGCCATCAGTCGGACTGGGAGGGAGCAGTACTTC. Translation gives CAISRTGREQYF.

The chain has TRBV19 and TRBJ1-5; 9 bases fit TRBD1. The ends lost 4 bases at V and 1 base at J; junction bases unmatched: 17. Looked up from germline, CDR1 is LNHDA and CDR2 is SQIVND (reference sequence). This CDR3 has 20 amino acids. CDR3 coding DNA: TGTGCCAGTAGTACCCCGCCGGGACAGGGCCTTAGTAGGAGCAATCAGCCCCAGCATTTT. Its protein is CASSTPPGQGLSRSNQPQHF.

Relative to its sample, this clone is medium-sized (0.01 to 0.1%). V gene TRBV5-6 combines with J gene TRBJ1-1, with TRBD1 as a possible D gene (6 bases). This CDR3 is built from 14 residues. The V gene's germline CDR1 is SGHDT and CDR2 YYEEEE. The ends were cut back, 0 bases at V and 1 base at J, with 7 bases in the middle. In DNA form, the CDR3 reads TGTGCCAGCAGCTTGGCCAGGGGGAACACTGAAGCTTTCTTT. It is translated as CASSLARGNTEAFF. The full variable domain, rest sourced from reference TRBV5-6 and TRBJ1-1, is DAGVTQSPTHLIKTRGQQVTLRCSPKSGHDTVSWYQQALGQGPQFIFQYYEEEERQRGNFPDRFSGHQFPNYSSELNVNALLLGDSALYLCASSLARGNTEAFFGQGTRLTVV.

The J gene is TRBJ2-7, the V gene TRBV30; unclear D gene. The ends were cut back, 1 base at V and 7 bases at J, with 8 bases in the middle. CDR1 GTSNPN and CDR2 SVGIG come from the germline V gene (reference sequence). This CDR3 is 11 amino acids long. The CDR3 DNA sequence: TGTGCCTGGAGTGCCACCGGGGAGCAGTACTTC. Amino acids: CAWSATGEQYF.

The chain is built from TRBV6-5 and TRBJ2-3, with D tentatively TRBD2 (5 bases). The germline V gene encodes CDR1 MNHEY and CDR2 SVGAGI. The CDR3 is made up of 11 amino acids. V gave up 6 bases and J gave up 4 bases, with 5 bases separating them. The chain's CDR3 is CASRRADTQYF. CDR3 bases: TGTGCCAGCAGGCGGGCAGATACGCAGTATTTT.

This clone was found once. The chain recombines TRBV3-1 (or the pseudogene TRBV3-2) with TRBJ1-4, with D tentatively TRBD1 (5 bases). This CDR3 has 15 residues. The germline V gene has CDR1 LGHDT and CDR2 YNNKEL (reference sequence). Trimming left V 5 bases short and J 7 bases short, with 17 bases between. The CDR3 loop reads CASSSGTHSFEKLFF. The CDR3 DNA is TGTGCCAGCAGCTCAGGGACGCACAGCTTTGAAAAACTGTTTTTT.

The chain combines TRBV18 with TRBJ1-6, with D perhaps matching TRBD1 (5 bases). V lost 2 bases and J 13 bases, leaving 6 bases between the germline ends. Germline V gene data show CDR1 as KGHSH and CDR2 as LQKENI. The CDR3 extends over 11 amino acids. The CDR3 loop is CASSPGGPLHF. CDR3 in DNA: TGTGCCAGCTCACCAGGGGGGCCCCTCCACTTT.

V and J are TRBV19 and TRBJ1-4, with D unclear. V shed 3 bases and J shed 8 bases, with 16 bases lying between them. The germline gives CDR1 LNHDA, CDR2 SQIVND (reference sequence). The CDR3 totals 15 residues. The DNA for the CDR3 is TGTGCCAGTAGTATGAGTGTCACCCGGAGGGAAAAACTGTTTTTT. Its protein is CASSMSVTRREKLFF.

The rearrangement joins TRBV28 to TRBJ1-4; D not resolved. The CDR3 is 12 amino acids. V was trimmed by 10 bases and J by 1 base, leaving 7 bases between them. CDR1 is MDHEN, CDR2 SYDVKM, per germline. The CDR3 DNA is TGTGCCACAGAGGTAACTAATGAAAAACTGTTTTTT. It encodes CATEVTNEKLFF.

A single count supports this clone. CDR3 amino acids: CAWSGQKSYEQYF. Written as DNA, the CDR3 is TGTGCCTGGAGTGGCCAGAAGTCCTACGAGCAGTACTTC. The gene calls are TRBV30 and TRBJ2-7; D uncertain. Trimming took off 1 base at V and 1 base at J, with 8 bases between the two ends. In germline, CDR1 is GTSNPN, CDR2 SVGIG (reference sequence). The CDR3 covers 13 residues. Supplemented by reference TRBV30 and TRBJ2-7, the full variable domain reads SQTIHQWPATLVQPVGSPLSLECTVEGTSNPNLYWYRQAAGRGLQLLFYSVGIGQISSEVPQNLSASRPQDRQFILSSKKLLLSDSGFYLCAWSGQKSYEQYFGPGTRLTVT.

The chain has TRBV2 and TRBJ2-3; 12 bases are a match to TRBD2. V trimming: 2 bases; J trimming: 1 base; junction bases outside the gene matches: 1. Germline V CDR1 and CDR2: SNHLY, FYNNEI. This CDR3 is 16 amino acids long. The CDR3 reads CASSERTSGGTDTQYF. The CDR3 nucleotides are TGTGCCAGCAGTGAACGGACTAGCGGGGGCACAGATACGCAGTATTTT.

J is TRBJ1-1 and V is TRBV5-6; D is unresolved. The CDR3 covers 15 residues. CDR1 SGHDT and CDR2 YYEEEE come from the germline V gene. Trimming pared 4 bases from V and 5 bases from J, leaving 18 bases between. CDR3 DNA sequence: TGTGCCAGCAGCCCACTCAACCCCAGGATTACTGAAGCTTTCTTT. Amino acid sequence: CASSPLNPRITEAFF.

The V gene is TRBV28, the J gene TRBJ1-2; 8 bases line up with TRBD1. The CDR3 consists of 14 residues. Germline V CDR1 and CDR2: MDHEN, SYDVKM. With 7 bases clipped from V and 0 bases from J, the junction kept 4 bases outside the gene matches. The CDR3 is CASTRDRSNYGYTF. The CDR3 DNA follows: TGTGCCAGCACTCGGGACAGGTCTAACTATGGCTACACCTTC.

The CDR3 region is CASRIDRWTNYGYTF. The CDR3, as DNA: TGTGCCAGCAGGATCGACAGGTGGACTAACTATGGCTACACCTTC. The chain couples TRBV27 to TRBJ1-2; D may be TRBD1 (6 bases). V gave up 6 bases and J gave up 0 bases, with 14 bases separating them. CDR3 length: 15 amino acids. Germline V gene lookup returns CDR1 MNHEY and CDR2 SMNVEV (reference sequence).

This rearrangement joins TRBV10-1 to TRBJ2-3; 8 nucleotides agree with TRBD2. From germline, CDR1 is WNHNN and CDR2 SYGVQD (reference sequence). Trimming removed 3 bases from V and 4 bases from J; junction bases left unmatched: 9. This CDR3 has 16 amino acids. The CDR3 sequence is CASSEGGSGKADTQYF. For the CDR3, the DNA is TGCGCCAGCAGTGAAGGGGGTAGCGGGAAGGCAGATACGCAGTATTTT.

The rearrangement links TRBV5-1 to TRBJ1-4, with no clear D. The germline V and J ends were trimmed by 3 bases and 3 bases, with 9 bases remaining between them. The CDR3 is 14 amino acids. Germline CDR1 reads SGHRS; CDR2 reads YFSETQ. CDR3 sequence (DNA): TGCGCCAGCAGCTCAGGCCCGGCTAATGAAAAACTGTTTTTT. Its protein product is CASSSGPANEKLFF.

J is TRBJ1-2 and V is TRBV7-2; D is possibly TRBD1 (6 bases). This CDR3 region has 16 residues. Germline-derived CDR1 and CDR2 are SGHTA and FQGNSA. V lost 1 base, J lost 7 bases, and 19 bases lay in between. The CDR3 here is CASSLDFGLKQGGYTF. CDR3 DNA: TGTGCCAGCAGCTTAGATTTTGGGCTGAAACAGGGTGGCTACACCTTC. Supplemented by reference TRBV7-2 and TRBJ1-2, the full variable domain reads GAGVSQSPSNKVTEKGKDVELRCDPISGHTALYWYRQSLGQGLEFLIYFQGNSAPDKSGLPSDRFSAERTGGSVSTLTIQRTQQEDSAVYLCASSLDFGLKQGGYTFGSGTRLTVV.

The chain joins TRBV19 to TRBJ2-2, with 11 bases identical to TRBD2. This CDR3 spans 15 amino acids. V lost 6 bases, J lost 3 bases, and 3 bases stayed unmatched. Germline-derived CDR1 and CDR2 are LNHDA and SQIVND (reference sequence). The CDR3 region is CASRLGLADTGELFF. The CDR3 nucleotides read TGTGCCAGTAGGTTGGGACTAGCGGACACCGGGGAGCTGTTTTTT.

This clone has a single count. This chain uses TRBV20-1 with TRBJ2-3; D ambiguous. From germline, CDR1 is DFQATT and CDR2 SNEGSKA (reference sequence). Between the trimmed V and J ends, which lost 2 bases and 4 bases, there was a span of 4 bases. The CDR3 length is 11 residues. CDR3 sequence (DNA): TGCAGTGCTAGATGGGCAGATACGCAGTATTTT. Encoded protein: CSARWADTQYF.

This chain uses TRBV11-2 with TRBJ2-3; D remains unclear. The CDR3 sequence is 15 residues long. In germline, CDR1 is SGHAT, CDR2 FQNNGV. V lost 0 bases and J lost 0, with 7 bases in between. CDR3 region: CASSLDIGSTDTQYF. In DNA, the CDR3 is TGTGCCAGCAGCTTAGATATAGGGAGCACAGATACGCAGTATTTT.

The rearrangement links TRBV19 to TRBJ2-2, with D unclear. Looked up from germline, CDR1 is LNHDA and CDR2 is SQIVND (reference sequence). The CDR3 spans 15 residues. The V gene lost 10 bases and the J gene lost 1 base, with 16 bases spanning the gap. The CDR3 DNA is TGTGCCACCCAATCCCCGATACTGAACACCGGGGAGCTGTTTTTT. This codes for CATQSPILNTGELFF. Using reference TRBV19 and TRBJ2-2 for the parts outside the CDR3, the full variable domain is DGGITQSPKYLFRKEGQNVTLSCEQNLNHDAMYWYRQDPGQGLRLIYYSQIVNDFQKGDIAEGYSVSREKKESFPLTVTSAQKNPTAFYLCATQSPILNTGELFFGEGSRLTVL.

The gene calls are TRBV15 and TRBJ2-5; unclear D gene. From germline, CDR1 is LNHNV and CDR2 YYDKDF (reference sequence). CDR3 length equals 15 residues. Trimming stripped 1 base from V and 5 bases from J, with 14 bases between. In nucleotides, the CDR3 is TGTGCCACCAGCAGAGTCTTCCAGCTAGGGGAGACCCAGTACTTC. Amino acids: CATSRVFQLGETQYF. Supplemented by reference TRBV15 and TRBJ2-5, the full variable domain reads DAMVIQNPRYQVTQFGKPVTLSCSQTLNHNVMYWYQQKSSQAPKLLFHYYDKDFNNEADTPDNFQSRRPNTSFCFLDIRSPGLGDTAMYLCATSRVFQLGETQYFGPGTRLLVL.

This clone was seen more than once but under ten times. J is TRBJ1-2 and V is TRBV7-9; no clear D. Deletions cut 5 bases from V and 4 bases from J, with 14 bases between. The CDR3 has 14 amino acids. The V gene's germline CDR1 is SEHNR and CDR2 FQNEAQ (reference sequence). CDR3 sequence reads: CASSPLGGGYGYTF. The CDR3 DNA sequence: TGTGCCAGCAGCCCCCTGGGCGGAGGCTATGGCTACACCTTC.

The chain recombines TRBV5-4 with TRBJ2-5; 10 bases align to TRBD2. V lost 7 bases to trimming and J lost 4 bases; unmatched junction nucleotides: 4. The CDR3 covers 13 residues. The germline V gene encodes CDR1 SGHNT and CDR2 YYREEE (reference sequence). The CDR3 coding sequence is TGTGCCAGCTCTAGCGGGAGTGGAGAGACCCAGTACTTC. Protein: CASSSGSGETQYF. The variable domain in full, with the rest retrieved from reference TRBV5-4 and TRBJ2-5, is ETGVTQSPTHLIKTRGQQVTLRCSSQSGHNTVSWYQQALGQGPQFIFQYYREEENGRGNFPPRFSGLQFPNYSSELNVNALELDDSALYLCASSSGSGETQYFGPGTRLLVL.